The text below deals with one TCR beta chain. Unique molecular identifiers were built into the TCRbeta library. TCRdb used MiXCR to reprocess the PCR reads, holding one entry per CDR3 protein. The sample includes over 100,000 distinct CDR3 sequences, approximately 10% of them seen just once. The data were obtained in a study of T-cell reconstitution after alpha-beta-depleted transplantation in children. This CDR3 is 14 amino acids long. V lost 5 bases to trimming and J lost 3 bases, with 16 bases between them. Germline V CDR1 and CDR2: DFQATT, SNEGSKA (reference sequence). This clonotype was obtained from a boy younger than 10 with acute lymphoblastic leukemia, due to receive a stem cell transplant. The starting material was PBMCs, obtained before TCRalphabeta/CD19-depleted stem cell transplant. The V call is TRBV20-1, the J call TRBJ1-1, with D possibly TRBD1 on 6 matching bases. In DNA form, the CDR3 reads TGCAGTGCTTCCTATAGGGGGGGCTACACTGAAGCTTTCTTT. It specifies CSASYRGGYTEAFF.